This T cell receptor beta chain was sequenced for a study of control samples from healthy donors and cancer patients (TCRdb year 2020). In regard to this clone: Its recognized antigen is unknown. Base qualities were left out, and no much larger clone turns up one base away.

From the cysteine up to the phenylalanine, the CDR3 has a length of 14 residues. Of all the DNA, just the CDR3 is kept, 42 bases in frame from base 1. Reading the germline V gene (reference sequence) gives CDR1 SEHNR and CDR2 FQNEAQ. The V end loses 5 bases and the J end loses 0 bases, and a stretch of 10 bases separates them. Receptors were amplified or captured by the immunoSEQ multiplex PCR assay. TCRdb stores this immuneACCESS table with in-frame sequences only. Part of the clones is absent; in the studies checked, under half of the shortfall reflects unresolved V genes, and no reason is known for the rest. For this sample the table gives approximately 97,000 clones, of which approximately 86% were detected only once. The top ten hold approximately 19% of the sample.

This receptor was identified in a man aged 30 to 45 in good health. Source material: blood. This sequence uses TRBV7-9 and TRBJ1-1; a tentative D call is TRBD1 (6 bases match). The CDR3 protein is CASSAQGMNTEAFF. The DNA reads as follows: TGTGCCAGCAGCGCACAGGGAATGAACACTGAAGCTTTCTTT.